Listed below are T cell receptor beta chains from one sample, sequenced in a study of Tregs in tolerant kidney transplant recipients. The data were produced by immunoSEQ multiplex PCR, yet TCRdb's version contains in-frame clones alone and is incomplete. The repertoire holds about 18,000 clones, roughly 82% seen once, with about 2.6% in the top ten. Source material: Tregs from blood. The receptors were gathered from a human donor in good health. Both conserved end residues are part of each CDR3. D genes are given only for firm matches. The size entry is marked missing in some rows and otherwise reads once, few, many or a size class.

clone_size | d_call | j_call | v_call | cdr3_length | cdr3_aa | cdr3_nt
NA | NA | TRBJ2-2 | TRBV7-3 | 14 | CASSLTRGTGELFF | TGTGCCAGCAGCTTAACTAGGGGAACCGGGGAGCTGTTTTTT
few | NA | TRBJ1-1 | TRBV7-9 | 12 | CASSVGQYEAFF | TGTGCCAGCAGCGTAGGACAGTATGAAGCTTTCTTT
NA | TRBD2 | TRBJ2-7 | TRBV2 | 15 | CASSGASGLSYEQYF | TGTGCCAGCAGTGGGGCTAGCGGCCTCTCCTACGAGCAGTACTTC
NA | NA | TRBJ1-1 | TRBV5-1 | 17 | CASSLHRSTLMNTEAFF | TGCGCCAGCAGCCTCCACCGTTCGACCCTCATGAACACTGAAGCTTTCTTT
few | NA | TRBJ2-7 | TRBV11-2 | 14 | CASSLARLVTEQYF | TGTGCCAGCAGCTTAGCCCGACTAGTAACCGAGCAGTACTTC
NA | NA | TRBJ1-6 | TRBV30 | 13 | CAWKRLANSPLHF | TGTGCCTGGAAAAGGCTGGCCAATTCACCCCTCCACTTT
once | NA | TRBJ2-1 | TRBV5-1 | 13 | CASATTAGNEQFF | TGCGCCAGCGCCACGACGGCGGGAAATGAGCAGTTCTTC
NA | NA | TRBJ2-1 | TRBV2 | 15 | CASNSRGLSYNEQFF | TGTGCCAGCAATTCTAGGGGTCTCTCCTACAATGAGCAGTTCTTC
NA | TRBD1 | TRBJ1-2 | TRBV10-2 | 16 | CASSGTQGATTYGYTF | TGCGCCAGCAGTGGCACGCAGGGGGCGACGACCTATGGCTACACCTTC
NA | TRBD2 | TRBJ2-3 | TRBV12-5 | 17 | CASGPGPRREQADTQYF | TGTGCTAGTGGACCAGGGCCGCGGCGGGAGCAGGCAGATACGCAGTATTTT
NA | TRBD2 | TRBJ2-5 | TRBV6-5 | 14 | CASRPDRPGGFQYF | TGTGCCAGCAGGCCCGACCGACCGGGGGGGTTCCAGTACTTC
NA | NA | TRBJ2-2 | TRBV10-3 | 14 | CAVRLGLNTGELFF | TGTGCCGTCCGACTAGGGCTTAACACCGGGGAGCTGTTTTTT
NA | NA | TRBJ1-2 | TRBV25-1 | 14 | CASSDSDRTYGYTF | TGTGCCAGCAGTGATTCAGACAGAACCTATGGCTACACCTTC
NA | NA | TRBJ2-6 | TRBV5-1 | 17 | CASSLEKVSSGANVLTF | TGCGCCAGCAGCTTGGAAAAGGTTAGCTCTGGGGCCAACGTCCTGACTTTC
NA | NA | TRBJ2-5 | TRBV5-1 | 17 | CASSFGVRDLAEETQYF | TGCGCCAGCAGCTTCGGGGTTCGGGACCTAGCTGAAGAGACCCAGTACTTC
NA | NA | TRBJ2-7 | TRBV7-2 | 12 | CASRGGPYEQYF | TGTGCCAGCAGGGGTGGGCCCTACGAGCAGTACTTC
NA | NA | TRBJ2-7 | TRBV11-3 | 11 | CASSYTYEQYF | TGTGCCAGCAGCTACACCTACGAGCAGTACTTC
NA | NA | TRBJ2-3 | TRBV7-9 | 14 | CASSPTQGRDTQYF | TGTGCCAGCAGCCCCACTCAGGGCCGAGATACGCAGTATTTT
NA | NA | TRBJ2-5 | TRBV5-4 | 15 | CASSLRGPLQETQYF | TGTGCCAGCAGCTTGCGGGGCCCCCTTCAAGAGACCCAGTACTTC
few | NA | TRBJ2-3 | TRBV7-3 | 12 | CASSSDSGTQYF | TGTGCCAGCAGCTCCGATAGTGGTACGCAGTATTTT
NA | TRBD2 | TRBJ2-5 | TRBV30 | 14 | CAWSTKLAGETQYF | TGTGCCTGGAGTACCAAGCTAGCGGGGGAGACCCAGTACTTC
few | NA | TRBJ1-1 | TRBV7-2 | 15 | CASSSDGRGITEAFF | TGTGCCAGCAGCTCCGACGGGAGGGGCATCACTGAAGCTTTCTTT
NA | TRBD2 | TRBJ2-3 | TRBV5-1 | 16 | CASSLAPSQREVFEYF | TGCGCCAGCAGCCTGGCCCCATCCCAGCGGGAGGTGTTTGAGTATTTT
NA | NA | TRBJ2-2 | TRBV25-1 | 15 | CASSEGGSMAWELFF | TGTGCCAGCAGTGAAGGAGGGTCAATGGCGTGGGAGCTGTTTTTT
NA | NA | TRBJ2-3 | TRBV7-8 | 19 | CASSPPGLGQPTSTDTQYF | TGTGCCAGCAGCCCCCCGGGCTTAGGGCAGCCGACTAGCACAGATACGCAGTATTTT
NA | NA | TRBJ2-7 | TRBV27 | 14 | CASSPGLLSPRQYF | TGTGCCAGCAGTCCAGGACTCTTATCCCCTAGGCAGTACTTC
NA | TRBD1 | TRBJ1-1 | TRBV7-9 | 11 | CASRGTAEAFF | TGTGCCAGCAGAGGGACAGCTGAAGCTTTCTTT
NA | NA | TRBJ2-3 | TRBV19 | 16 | CASSELPGPRTDTQYF | TGTGCCAGTAGTGAATTACCGGGTCCGCGAACAGATACGCAGTATTTT
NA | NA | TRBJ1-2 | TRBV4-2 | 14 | CASSQDSRSYGYTF | TGTGCCAGCAGCCAAGATAGCCGGTCCTATGGCTACACCTTC
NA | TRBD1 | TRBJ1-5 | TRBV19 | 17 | CATRTGIDPSRNQPQHF | TGTGCCACTAGGACAGGGATAGACCCTTCTAGAAATCAGCCCCAGCATTTT
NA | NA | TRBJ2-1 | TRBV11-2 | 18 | CASSFTLRGGSPYNEQFF | TGTGCCAGCAGCTTTACATTGAGGGGGGGCTCCCCCTACAATGAGCAGTTCTTC
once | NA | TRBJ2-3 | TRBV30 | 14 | CAWRTKGPSDTQYF | TGTGCCTGGCGTACGAAGGGGCCGTCAGATACGCAGTATTTT
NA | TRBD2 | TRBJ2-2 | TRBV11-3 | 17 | CASSPLAGAYNTGELFF | TGTGCCAGCAGCCCCCTAGCGGGAGCTTACAACACCGGGGAGCTGTTTTTT
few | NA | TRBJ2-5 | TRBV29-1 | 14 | CSVGKGGSGETQYF | TGCAGCGTTGGTAAGGGCGGCTCCGGGGAGACCCAGTACTTC
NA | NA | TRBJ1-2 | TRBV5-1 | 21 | CASSLAGVRSRDNESLYGYTF | TGCGCCAGCAGCTTGGCCGGGGTCCGGTCCCGGGACAATGAGTCCCTCTATGGCTACACCTTC
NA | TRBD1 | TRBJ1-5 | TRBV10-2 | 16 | CASSPRTGGSNQPQHF | TGCGCCAGCAGTCCCCGGACAGGTGGTAGCAATCAGCCCCAGCATTTT
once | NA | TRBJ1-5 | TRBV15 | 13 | CATSRGNRQPQHF | TGTGCCACCAGCAGAGGGAACAGGCAGCCCCAGCATTTT
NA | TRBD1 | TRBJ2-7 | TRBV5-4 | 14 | CASSIGTGGDEQYF | TGTGCCAGCAGCATCGGGACAGGGGGGGACGAGCAGTACTTC
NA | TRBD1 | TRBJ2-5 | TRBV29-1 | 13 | CSVEATGFETQYF | TGCAGCGTTGAAGCGACAGGGTTCGAGACCCAGTACTTC
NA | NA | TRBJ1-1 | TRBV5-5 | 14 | CASSFLERGTEAFF | TGTGCCAGCAGCTTTCTAGAACGGGGCACTGAAGCTTTCTTT
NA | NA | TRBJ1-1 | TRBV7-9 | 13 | CASSWESNTEAFF | TGTGCCAGCAGCTGGGAGTCGAACACTGAAGCTTTCTTT
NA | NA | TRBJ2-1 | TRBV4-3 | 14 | CASSQNLAIDEQFF | TGCGCCAGCAGCCAAAATCTAGCGATCGATGAGCAGTTCTTC